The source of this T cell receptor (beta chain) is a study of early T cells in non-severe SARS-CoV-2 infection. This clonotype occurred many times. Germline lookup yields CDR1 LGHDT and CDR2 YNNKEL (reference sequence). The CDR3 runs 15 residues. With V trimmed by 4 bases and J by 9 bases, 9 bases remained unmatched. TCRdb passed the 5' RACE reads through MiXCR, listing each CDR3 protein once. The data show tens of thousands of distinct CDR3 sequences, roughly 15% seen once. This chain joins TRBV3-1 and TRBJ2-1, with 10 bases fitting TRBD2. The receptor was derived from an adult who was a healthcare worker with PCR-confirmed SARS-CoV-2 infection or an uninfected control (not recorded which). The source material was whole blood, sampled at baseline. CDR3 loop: CASSPQREGHVEQFF. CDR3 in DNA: TGTGCCAGCAGCCCCCAGCGGGAGGGCCACGTTGAGCAGTTCTTC.